This paragraph reports one T cell receptor beta chain. Germline-derived CDR1 and CDR2 are GTSNPN and SVGIG (reference sequence). The CDR3 extends over 18 amino acids. Using immunoSEQ multiplex PCR, the repertoire was profiled, and TCRdb retains in-frame clones only, with some absent. The sample holds around 110,000 clones, around 91% seen once. The entry originates in a study of control samples from healthy donors and cancer patients. The sample consisted of PBMCs. The sequence was collected from a woman aged 45-60 years with colorectal cancer. The chain uses TRBV30 and TRBJ2-7, with 10 bases lining up with TRBD1. DNA of the CDR3: TGTGCTTCTTTCTCCCCCAAGAGTTACCGGGACAGGGGCCACGAGCAGTACTTC. Protein: CASFSPKSYRDRGHEQYF.